This is a list of T cell receptor beta chains from one sample in a study of blood T cell repertoires in COVID-19. Profiling relied on immunoSEQ multiplex PCR, and the TCRdb table lists in-frame clones only, not all of them. The sample has about 130,000 clones; roughly nine tenths are singletons. Material for sequencing was peripheral blood. These receptor sequences come from a woman in her seventies with COVID-19, enrolled during active disease. The CDR3 runs from the conserved cysteine through the conserved F or W. Each record gives: clone size, J gene, V gene, CDR3 length, D gene, CDR3 DNA, CDR3 protein. D genes are given only for firm matches. Clone size is stated in some rows and not others, as once, few, many or a class when expanded.

clone_size: -; j_call: TRBJ2-7; v_call: TRBV10-3; cdr3_length: 15; d_call: TRBD1; cdr3_nt: TGTGCCATCGGGGGAAGGACAGGGAGTTCCTACGAGCAGTACTTC; cdr3_aa: CAIGGRTGSSYEQYF
clone_size: -; j_call: TRBJ1-1; v_call: TRBV20-1; cdr3_length: 11; d_call: TRBD1; cdr3_nt: TGCAGTGAGAGGGACAGGGCTGAAGCTTTCTTT; cdr3_aa: CSERDRAEAFF
clone_size: -; j_call: TRBJ2-1; v_call: TRBV6-5; cdr3_length: 15; d_call: TRBD2; cdr3_nt: TGTGCCAGCAGTTACCAAACGGGGGGGCCCTATGAGCAGTTCTTC; cdr3_aa: CASSYQTGGPYEQFF
clone_size: once; j_call: TRBJ1-1; v_call: TRBV6-5; cdr3_length: 15; d_call: -; cdr3_nt: TGTGCCAGCAGACCCCCGCAGGATATGAACACTGAAGCTTTCTTT; cdr3_aa: CASRPPQDMNTEAFF
clone_size: -; j_call: TRBJ1-6; v_call: TRBV3-1/TRBV3-2; cdr3_length: 18; d_call: TRBD1; cdr3_nt: TGTGCCAGCAGCCAAGGACCGGGACAGGGCCCTTCTCATTCACCCCTCCACTTT; cdr3_aa: CASSQGPGQGPSHSPLHF
clone_size: -; j_call: TRBJ1-4; v_call: TRBV30; cdr3_length: 14; d_call: TRBD1; cdr3_nt: TGTGCCTGGAGTAGGGACAGGGCGGATGAAAAACTGTTTTTT; cdr3_aa: CAWSRDRADEKLFF
clone_size: -; j_call: TRBJ1-6; v_call: TRBV30; cdr3_length: 14; d_call: TRBD1; cdr3_nt: TGTGCCTGGAGTTTAGGACAGGGGACTTCACCCCTCCACTTT; cdr3_aa: CAWSLGQGTSPLHF
clone_size: -; j_call: TRBJ2-2; v_call: TRBV14; cdr3_length: 16; d_call: TRBD2; cdr3_nt: TGTGCCAGCAGCTCCCTAGCGGGGGTATACACCGGGGAGCTGTTTTTT; cdr3_aa: CASSSLAGVYTGELFF
clone_size: once; j_call: TRBJ1-5; v_call: TRBV6-6; cdr3_length: 14; d_call: -; cdr3_nt: TGTGCCAGCAGTTCACGCGATAGAGGTCAGCCCCAGCATTTT; cdr3_aa: CASSSRDRGQPQHF
clone_size: -; j_call: TRBJ2-1; v_call: TRBV7-2; cdr3_length: 14; d_call: TRBD2; cdr3_nt: TGTGCCAGCAGCTTCCCGGGGGGCTACAATGAGCAGTTCTTC; cdr3_aa: CASSFPGGYNEQFF
clone_size: -; j_call: TRBJ2-2; v_call: TRBV3-1/TRBV3-2; cdr3_length: 18; d_call: TRBD2; cdr3_nt: TGTGCCAGCAGCCAAGATCCCCTAGCGGGGGACGTCACCGGGGAGCTGTTTTTT; cdr3_aa: CASSQDPLAGDVTGELFF